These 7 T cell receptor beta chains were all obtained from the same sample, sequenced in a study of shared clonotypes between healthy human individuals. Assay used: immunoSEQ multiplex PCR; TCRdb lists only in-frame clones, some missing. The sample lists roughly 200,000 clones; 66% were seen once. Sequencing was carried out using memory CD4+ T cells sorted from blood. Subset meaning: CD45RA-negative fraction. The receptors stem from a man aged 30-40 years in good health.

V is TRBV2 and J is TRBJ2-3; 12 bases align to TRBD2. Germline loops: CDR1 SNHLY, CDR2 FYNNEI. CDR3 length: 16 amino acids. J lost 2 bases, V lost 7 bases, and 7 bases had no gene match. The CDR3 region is CASTMTSGGFTDTQYF. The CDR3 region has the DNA TGTGCCAGCACAATGACTAGCGGGGGTTTCACAGATACGCAGTATTTT.

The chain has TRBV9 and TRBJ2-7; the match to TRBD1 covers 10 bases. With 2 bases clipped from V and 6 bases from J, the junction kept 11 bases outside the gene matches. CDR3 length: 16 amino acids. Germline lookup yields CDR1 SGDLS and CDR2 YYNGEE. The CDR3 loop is CASSVSPGTGEGEQYF. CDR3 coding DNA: TGTGCCAGCAGCGTCAGCCCTGGGACAGGGGAGGGCGAGCAGTACTTC.

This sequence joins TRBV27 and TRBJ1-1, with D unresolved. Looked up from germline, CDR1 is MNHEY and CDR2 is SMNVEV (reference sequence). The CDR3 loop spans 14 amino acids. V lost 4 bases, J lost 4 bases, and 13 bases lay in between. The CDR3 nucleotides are TGTGCCAGCAGTTGGTTAGTGAGCTCCACTGAAGCTTTCTTT. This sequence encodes CASSWLVSSTEAFF.

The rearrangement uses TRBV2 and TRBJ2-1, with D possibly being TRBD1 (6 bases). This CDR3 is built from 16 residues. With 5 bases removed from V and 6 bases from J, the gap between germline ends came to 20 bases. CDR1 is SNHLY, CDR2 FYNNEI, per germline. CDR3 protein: CASSRVQGRLSNEQFF. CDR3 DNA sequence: TGTGCCAGCAGTCGGGTTCAGGGGCGACTTTCCAATGAGCAGTTCTTC. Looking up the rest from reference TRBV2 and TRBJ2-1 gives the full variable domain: EPEVTQTPSHQVTQMGQEVILRCVPISNHLYFYWYRQILGQKVEFLVSFYNNEISEKSEIFDDQFSVERPDGSNFTLKIRSTKLEDSAMYFCASSRVQGRLSNEQFFGPGTRLTVL.

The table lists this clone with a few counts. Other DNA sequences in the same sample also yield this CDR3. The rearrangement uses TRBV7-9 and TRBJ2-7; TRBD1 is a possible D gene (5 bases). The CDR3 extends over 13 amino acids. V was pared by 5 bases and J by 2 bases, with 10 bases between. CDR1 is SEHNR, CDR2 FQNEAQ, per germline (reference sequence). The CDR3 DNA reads TGTGCCAGCAGCCCAAAGGGGCCCTACGAGCAGTACTTC. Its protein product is CASSPKGPYEQYF. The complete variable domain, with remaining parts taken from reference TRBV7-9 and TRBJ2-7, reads DTGVSQNPRHKITKRGQNVTFRCDPISEHNRLYWYRQTLGQGPEFLTYFQNEAQLEKSRLLSDRFSAERPKGSFSTLEIQRTEQGDSAMYLCASSPKGPYEQYFGPGTRLTVT.

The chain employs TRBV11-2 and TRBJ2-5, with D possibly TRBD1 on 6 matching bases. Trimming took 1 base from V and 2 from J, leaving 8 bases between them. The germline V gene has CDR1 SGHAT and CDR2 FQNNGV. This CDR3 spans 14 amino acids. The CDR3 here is CASSLVQGQETQYF. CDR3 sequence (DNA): TGTGCCAGCAGCTTAGTCCAGGGGCAAGAGACCCAGTACTTC.

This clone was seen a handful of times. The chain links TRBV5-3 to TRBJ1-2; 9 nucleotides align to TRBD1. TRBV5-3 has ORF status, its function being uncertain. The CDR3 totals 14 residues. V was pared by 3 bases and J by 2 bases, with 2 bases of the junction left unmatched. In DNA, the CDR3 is TGTGCCAGAAGCTGGGGGACAGGGAACTATGGCTACACCTTC. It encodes CARSWGTGNYGYTF.